This entry concerns a single T cell receptor beta chain. This record comes from a study of T cells after yellow fever vaccination. At the level of the study: In the case of low-cell-number fractions, SMART-Seq v4 Ultra Low Input was used for preparation.

Via MiXCR, TCRdb re-called the 5' RACE reads, giving one row per CDR3 protein. The data contain 65,000 to 90,000 distinct CDR3 sequences, roughly 7.4% of them singletons. V gave up 6 bases and J gave up 7 bases; unmatched junction bases: 15. The CDR3 runs 15 residues. The germline V gene encodes CDR1 SQVTM and CDR2 ANQGSEA. This TCR came from a man younger than 40 who received the YFV17D yellow fever vaccine. V usage is TRBV29-1 and J usage is TRBJ1-1; 9 bases map to TRBD1. Sample: CD8+ T cells sorted from PBMCs, taken on the day of the yellow fever booster vaccination. The CDR3 DNA sequence: TGCAGCGTGCCCCCATACGCCGGGACAGGGCTTGAAGCTTTCTTT. This encodes CSVPPYAGTGLEAFF.